The source of this TCR beta chain is a study of control samples from healthy donors and cancer patients. The assay was immunoSEQ multiplex PCR, and TCRdb's table has in-frame clones only and misses some. The table includes more than 150,000 clones, 80% to 95% detected once. The V end was cut by 0 bases, the J end by 4 bases, with 8 bases between. This CDR3 comprises 14 residues. CDR1 and CDR2 (germline): MNHEY, SMNVEV (reference sequence). Material: blood. The chain has TRBV27 and TRBJ2-3, with a tentative D call TRBD2 (5 bases). This TCR was recovered from a man in his late teens or twenties in good health. In nucleotides, the CDR3 is TGTGCCAGCAGTTTATCCGGGGAATCAGATACGCAGTATTTT. As protein: CASSLSGESDTQYF.